The source of this T cell receptor (beta chain) is a study of spatial heterogeneity in lung cancer. As for the study in general: The donor population consisted of roughly 70 patients with untreated, early-stage non-small cell lung cancer. The average count in raw reads for each unique TCR and UMI combination exceeded eight appearances. General study points: Resection saw ubiquitous expanded tumor TCRs appear in blood more than follow-up did.

CDR3 length: 14 amino acids. CDR1 SGHTA and CDR2 FQGNSA come from the germline V gene. The V end lost 1 base, the J end lost 5 bases, and 9 bases lay between the germline ends. TCRdb itself ran the 5' RACE reads through MiXCR, one entry per CDR3 protein. Of 85,000 to 100,000 distinct CDR3 sequences in the sample, approximately 19% were seen once. About this clonotype: Its antigen is undetermined.

Regarding time point: blood at routine non-recurrence follow-up after resection. This sequence joins TRBV7-2 and TRBJ2-1, with D possibly matching TRBD1 (6 bases). This clonotype was obtained from a male donor with early-stage non-small cell lung cancer. The specimen was PBMCs, collected at follow-up. The DNA for the CDR3 is TGTGCCAGCAGCTTAGGGGGGCTTAACAATGAGCAGTTCTTC. It translates to CASSLGGLNNEQFF.